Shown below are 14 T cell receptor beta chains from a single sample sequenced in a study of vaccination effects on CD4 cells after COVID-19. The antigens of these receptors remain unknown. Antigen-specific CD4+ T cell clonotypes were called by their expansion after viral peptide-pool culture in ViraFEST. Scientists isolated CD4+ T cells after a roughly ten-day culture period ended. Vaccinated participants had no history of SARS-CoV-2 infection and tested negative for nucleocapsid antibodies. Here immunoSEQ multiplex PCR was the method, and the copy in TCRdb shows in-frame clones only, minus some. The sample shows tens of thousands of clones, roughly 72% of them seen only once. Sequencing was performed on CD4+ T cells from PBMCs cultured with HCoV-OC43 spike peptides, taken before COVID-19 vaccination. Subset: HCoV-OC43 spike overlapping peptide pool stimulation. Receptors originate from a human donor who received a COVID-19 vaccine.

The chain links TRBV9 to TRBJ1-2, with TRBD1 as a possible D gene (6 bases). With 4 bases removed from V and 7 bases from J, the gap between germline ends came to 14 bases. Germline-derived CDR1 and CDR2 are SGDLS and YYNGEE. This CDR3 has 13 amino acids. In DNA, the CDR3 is TGTGCCAGCAGCCCTCCGGGGGCGGCTGGCTACACCTTC. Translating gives CASSPPGAAGYTF.

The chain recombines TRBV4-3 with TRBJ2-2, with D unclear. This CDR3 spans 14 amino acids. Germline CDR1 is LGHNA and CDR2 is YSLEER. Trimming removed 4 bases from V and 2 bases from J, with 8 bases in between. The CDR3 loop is CASSPWSNTGELFF. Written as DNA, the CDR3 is TGCGCCAGCAGCCCATGGAGTAACACCGGGGAGCTGTTTTTT.

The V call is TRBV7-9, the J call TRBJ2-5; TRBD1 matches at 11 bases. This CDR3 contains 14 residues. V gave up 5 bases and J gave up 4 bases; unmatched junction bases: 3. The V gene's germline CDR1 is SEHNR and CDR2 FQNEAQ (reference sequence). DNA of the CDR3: TGTGCCAGCAGCCCAGGGACAGGGGGAGAGACCCAGTACTTC. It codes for CASSPGTGGETQYF.

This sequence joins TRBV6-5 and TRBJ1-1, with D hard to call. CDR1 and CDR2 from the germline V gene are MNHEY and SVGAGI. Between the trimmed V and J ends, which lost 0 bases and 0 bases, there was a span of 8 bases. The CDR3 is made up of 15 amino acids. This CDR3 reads CASSYSPRMNTEAFF. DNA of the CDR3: TGTGCCAGCAGTTACTCGCCCCGGATGAACACTGAAGCTTTCTTT.

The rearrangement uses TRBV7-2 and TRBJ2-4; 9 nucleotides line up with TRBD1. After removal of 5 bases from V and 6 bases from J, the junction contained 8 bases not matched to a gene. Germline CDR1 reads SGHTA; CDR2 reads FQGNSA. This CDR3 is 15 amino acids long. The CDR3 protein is CASSTQQGARNIQYF. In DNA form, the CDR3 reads TGTGCCAGCAGCACCCAACAGGGGGCAAGAAACATTCAGTACTTC. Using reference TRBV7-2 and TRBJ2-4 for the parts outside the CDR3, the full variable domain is GAGVSQSPSNKVTEKGKDVELRCDPISGHTALYWYRQSLGQGLEFLIYFQGNSAPDKSGLPSDRFSAERTGGSVSTLTIQRTQQEDSAVYLCASSTQQGARNIQYFGAGTRLSVL.

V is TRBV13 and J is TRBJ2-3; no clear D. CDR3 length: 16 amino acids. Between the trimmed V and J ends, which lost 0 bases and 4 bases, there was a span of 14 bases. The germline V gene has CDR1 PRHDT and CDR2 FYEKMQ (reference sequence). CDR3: CASSLGAPPPADTQYF. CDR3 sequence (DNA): TGTGCCAGCAGCTTAGGGGCTCCCCCTCCGGCAGATACGCAGTATTTT.

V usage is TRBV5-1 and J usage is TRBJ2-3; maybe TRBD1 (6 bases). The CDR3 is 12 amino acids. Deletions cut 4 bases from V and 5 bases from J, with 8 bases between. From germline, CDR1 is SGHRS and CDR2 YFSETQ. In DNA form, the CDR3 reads TGCGCCAGCAGCCGAGGGGGAGATACGCAGTATTTT. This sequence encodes CASSRGGDTQYF.

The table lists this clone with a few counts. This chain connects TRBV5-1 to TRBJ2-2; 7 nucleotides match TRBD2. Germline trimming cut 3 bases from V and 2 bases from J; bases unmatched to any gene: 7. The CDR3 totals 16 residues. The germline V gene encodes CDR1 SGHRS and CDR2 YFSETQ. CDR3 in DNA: TGCGCCAGCAGCTGGGAGGGCAGGGCAAACACCGGGGAGCTGTTTTTT. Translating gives CASSWEGRANTGELFF.

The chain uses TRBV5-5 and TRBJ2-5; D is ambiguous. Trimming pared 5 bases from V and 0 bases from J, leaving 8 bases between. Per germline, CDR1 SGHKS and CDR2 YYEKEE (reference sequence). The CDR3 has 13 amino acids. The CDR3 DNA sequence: TGTGCCAGCAGTGGATCAGACCAAGAGACCCAGTACTTC. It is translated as CASSGSDQETQYF.

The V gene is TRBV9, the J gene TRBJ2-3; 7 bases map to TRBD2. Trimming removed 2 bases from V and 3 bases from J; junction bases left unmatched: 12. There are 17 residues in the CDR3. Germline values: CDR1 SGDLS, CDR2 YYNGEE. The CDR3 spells CASSVASGPARTDTQYF. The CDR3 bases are TGTGCCAGCAGCGTGGCTAGCGGCCCGGCCCGTACAGATACGCAGTATTTT.

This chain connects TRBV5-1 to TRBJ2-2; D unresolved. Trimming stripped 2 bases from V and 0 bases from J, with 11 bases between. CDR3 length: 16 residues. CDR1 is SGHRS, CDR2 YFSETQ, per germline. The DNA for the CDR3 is TGCGCCAGCAGCTTTCTAGGTAGCTCGAACACCGGGGAGCTGTTTTTT. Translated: CASSFLGSSNTGELFF.

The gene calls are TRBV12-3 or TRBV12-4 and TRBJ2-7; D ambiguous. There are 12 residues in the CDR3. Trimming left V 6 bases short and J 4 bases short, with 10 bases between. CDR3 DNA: TGTGCCAGCAGCGTCACCGTTTACGAGCAGTACGTC. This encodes CASSVTVYEQYV.

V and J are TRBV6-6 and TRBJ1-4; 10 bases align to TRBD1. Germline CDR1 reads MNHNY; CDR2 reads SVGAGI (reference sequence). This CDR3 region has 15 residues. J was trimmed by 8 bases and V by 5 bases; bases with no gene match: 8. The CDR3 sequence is CASSDTGTGEEKLFF. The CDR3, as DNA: TGTGCCAGCAGTGACACCGGGACAGGGGAAGAAAAACTGTTTTTT.

The CDR3 DNA reads as TGTGCCAGCAGGACGGGTGGGGACCCAGGAAACACCATATATTTT. As protein: CASRTGGDPGNTIYF. The J gene is TRBJ1-3, the V gene TRBV6-5, with D maybe TRBD1 (5 bases). Trimming pared 6 bases from V and 4 bases from J, leaving 16 bases between. The CDR3 covers 15 residues. The germline V gene encodes CDR1 MNHEY and CDR2 SVGAGI.